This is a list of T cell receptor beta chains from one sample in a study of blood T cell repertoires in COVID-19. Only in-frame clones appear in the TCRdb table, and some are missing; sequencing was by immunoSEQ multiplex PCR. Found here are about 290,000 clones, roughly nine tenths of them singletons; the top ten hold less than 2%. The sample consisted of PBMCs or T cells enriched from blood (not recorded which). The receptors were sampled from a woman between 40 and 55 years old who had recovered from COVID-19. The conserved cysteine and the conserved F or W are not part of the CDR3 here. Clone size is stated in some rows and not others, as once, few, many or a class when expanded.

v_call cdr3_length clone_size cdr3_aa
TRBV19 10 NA ASKMRDYGYT
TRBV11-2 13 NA ASSLGFRRDTEAF
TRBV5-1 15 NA ASSLDPGPSGIYEQF
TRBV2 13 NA ASRGLAGYSYEQY
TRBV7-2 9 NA ASSVHDTIY
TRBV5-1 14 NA ASSLFYSGEYNEQF
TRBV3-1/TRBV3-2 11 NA ASSQGIRTTTL
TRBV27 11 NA ASRRLGQETQY
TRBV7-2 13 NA ASSLEGQGIRELF
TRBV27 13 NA ASSFGGAGNYGYT
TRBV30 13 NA AWTRDTLLNTEAF
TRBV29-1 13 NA SVEDRWAGDNEQF
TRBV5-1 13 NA ASSLRSGQQETQY
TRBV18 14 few ASSWGGAARNTEAF
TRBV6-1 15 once ASSETGNHQPTDTQY
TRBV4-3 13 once ASSQDLVVRGEQF
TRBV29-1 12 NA SVESRTGSYEQY
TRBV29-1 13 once SVGNSGGANYGYT
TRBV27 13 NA ASSINRELRAKQF
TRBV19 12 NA ASSPGTGVHEQY
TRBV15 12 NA ATSRDQGAETQY
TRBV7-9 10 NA ASSEVGGEQF
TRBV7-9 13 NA ASSLARAVNEKLF
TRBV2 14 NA ASSPGLAGGEETQY
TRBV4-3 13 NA ASSQDRQGLNEQY
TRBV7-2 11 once ASSEQGPDTQY
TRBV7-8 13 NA ASREDGGFYNEQF
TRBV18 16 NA ASSPQLQQGPRNSPLH
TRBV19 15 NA ASSNGDPSLWNTEAF
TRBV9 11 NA ASSVGQSYEQY
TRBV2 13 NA ASITPDSYNSPLH
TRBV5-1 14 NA ASRRASSSGANVLT
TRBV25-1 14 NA ASSDPTGGGTDTQY
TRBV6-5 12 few ASSYSNRGETQY
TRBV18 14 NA ASTTTPPGGQTEAF
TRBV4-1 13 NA ASSQDLRGRAEAF
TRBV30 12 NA AWSIYAGGYEQY
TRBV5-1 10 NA ASSLQGAEAF
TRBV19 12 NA ASSISYRRGGYT
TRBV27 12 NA ASSQWDRAYEQY
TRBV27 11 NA ASSLLRGIEQY
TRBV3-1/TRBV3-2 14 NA ASSQERDSSNQPQH
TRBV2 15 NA ASSEGYLAGETDTQY
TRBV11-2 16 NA ASSYDPPGQGNNYGYT
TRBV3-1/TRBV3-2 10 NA ASSPEGGGYT
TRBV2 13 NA ASSEMQGGTYEQY
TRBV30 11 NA AWSVRGGNTIY
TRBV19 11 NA ASSSGRWNEQF
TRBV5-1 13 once ASSSSAVLNTEAF
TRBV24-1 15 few ATSETWGGSQPGELF
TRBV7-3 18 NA ASSPTHSTGQGAVNTEAF
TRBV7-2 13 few ASSLAGTGDEKLF
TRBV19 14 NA ASRLSGTGDYNEQF
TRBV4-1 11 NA ASSQQGGYGYT